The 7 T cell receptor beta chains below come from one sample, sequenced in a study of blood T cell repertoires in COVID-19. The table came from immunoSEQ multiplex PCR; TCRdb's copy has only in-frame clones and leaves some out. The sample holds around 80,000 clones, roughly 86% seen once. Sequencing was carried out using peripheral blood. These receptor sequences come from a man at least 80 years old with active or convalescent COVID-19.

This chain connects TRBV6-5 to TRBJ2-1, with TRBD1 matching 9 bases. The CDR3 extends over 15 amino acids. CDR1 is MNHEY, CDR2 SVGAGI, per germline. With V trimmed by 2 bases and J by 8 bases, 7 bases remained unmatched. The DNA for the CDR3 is TGTGCCAGCAGTTACCGCAGGGACAGGGCCTATGAGCAGTTCTTC. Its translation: CASSYRRDRAYEQFF.

CDR3 in DNA: TGTGCCAGCAGCGTGGGACAGGGAAATAATTCACCCCTCCACTTT. Its translation is CASSVGQGNNSPLHF. V usage is TRBV5-4 and J usage is TRBJ1-6, with 9 bases identical to TRBD1. The germline V gene encodes CDR1 SGHNT and CDR2 YYREEE (reference sequence). The CDR3 is made up of 15 amino acids. Trimming removed 4 bases from V and 5 bases from J; junction bases left unmatched: 4.

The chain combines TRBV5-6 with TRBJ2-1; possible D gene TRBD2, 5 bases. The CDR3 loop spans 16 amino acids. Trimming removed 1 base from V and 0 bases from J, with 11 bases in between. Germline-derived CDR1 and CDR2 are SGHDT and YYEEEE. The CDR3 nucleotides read TGTGCCAGCAGCTTGTATAGCGAACACTCCTACAATGAGCAGTTCTTC. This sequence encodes CASSLYSEHSYNEQFF.

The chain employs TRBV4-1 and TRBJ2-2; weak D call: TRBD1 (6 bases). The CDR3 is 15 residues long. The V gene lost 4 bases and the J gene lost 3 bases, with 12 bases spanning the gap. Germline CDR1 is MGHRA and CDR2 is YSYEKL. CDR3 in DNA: TGCGCCAGCAGCCTGAGACAGGCTTACACCGGGGAGCTGTTTTTT. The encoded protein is CASSLRQAYTGELFF.

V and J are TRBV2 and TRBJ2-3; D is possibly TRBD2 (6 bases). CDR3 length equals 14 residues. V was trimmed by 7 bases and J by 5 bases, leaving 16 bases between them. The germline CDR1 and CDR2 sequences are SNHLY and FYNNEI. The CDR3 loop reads CASNLGLSRDTQYF. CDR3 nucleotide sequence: TGTGCCAGCAATTTGGGACTGTCCAGAGATACGCAGTATTTT.

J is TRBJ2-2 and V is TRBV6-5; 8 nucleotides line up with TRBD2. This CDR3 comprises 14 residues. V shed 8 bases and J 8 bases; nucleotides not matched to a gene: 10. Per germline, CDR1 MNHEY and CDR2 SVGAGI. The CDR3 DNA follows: TGTGCCAGCGCCAGGGCGGGGGGCGAGGGGGAGCTGTTTTTT. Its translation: CASARAGGEGELFF.

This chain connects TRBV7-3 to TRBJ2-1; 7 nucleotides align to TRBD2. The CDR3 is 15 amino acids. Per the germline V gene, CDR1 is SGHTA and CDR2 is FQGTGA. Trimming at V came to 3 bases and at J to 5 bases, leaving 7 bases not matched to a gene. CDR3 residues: CASSFGGSGHNEQFF. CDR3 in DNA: TGTGCCAGCAGCTTCGGCGGGAGTGGACACAATGAGCAGTTCTTC.